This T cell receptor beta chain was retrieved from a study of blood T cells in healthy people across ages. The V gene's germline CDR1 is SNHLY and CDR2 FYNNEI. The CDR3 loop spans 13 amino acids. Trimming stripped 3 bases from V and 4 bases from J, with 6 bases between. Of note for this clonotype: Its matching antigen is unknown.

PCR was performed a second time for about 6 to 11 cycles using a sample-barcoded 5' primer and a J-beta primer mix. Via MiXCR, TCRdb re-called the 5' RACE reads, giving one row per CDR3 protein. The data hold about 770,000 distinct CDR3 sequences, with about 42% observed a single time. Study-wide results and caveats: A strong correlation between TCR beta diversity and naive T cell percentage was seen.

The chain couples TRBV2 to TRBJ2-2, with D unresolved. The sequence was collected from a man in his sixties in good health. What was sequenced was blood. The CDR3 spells CASSEEPTGELFF. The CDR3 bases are TGTGCCAGCAGTGAGGAACCCACCGGGGAGCTGTTTTTT.